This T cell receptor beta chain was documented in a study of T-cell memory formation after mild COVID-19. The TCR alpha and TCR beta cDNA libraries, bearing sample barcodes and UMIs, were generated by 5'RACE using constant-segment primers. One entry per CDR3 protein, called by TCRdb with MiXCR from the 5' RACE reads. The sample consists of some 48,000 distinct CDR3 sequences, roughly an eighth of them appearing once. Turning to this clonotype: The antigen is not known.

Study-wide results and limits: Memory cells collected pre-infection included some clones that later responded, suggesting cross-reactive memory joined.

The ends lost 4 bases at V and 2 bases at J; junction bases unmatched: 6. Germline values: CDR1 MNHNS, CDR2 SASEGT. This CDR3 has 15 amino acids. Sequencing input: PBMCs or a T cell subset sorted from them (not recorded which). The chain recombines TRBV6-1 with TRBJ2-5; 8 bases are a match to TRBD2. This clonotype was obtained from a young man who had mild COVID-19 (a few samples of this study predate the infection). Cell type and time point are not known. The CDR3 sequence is CASSARGGGQETQYF. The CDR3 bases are TGTGCCAGCAGTGCCCGGGGGGGTGGACAAGAGACCCAGTACTTC.